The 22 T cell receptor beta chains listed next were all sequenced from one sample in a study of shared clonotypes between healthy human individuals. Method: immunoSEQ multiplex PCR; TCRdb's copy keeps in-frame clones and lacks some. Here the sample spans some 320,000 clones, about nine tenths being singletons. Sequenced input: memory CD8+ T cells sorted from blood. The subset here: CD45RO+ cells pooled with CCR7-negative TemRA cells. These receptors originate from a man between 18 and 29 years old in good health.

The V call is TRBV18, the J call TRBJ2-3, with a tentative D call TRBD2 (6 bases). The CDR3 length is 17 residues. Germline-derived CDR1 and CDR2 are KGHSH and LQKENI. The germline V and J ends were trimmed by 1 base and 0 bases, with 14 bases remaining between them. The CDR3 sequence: CASSPRWGDASTDTQYF. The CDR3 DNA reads TGTGCCAGCTCACCACGGTGGGGGGACGCTAGCACAGATACGCAGTATTTT.

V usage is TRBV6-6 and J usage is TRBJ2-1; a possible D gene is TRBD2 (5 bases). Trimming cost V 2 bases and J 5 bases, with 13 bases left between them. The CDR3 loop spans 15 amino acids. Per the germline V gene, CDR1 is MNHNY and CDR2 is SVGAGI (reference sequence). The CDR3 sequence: CASSYGEWANNEQFF. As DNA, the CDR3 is TGTGCCAGCAGTTACGGGGAGTGGGCTAACAATGAGCAGTTCTTC.

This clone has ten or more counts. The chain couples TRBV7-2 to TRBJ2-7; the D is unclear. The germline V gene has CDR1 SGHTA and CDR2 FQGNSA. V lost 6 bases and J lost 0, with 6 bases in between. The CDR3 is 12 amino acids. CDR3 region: CASSLSSYEQYF. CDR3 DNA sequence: TGTGCCAGCAGTCTTAGCTCCTACGAGCAGTACTTC.

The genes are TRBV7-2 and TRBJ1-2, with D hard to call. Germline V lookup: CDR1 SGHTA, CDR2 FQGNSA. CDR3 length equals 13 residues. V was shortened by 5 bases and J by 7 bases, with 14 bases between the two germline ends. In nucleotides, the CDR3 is TGTGCCAGCAGCCCCAAGAGATCTCGTGGCTACACCTTC. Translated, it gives CASSPKRSRGYTF.

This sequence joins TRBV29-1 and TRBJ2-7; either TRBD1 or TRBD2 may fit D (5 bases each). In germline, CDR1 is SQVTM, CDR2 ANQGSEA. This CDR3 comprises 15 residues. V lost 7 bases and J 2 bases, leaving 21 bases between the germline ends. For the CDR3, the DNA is TGCAGCGCGGAAGGGCTGGGGCAGGGAGCCTACGAGCAGTACTTC. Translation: CSAEGLGQGAYEQYF.

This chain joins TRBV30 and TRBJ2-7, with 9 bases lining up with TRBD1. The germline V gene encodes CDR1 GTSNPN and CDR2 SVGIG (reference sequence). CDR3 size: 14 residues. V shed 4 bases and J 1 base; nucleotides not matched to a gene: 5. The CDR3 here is CAWTGTGFSYEQYF. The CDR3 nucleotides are TGTGCCTGGACCGGGACAGGGTTTTCCTACGAGCAGTACTTC.

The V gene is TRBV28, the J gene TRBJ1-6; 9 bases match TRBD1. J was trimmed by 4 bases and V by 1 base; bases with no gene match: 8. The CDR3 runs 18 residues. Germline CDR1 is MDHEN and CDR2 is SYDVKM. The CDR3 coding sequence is TGTGCCAGCAGTTTATTCGGGGACAGGGCCGATTATAATTCACCCCTCCACTTT. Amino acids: CASSLFGDRADYNSPLHF.

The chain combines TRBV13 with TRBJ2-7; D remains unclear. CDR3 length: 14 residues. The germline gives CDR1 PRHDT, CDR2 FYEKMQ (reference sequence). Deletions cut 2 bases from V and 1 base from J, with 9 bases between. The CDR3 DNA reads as TGTGCCAGCAGCTTATCGCGCGGATCCTACGAGCAGTACTTC. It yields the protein CASSLSRGSYEQYF.

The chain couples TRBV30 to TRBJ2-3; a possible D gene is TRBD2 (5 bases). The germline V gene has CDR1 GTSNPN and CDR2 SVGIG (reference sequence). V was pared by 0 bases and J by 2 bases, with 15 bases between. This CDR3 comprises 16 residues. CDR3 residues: CAWSVKVAGLTDTQYF. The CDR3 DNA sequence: TGTGCCTGGAGTGTAAAAGTGGCGGGCCTCACAGATACGCAGTATTTT.

The CDR3 sequence is CASSFVGADTQYF. Written as DNA, the CDR3 is TGTGCCAGCAGTTTTGTAGGTGCCGATACGCAGTATTTT. The chain has TRBV27 and TRBJ2-3, with D unresolved. Trimming shortened V by 3 bases and J by 6 bases, and 10 bases separated the two germline ends. Germline V lookup: CDR1 MNHEY, CDR2 SMNVEV (reference sequence). The CDR3 totals 13 residues.

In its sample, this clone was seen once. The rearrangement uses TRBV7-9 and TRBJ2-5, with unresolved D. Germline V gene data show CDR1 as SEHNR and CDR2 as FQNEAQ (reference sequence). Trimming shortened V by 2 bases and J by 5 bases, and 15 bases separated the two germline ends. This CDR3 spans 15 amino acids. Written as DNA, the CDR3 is TGTGCCAGCAGCTTATTTGGTAGTGTTAAGGAGACCCAGTACTTC. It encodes CASSLFGSVKETQYF.

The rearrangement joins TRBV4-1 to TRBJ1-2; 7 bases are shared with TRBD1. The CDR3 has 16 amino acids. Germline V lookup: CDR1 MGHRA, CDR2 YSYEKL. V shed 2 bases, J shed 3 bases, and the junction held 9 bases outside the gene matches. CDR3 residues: CASSQPTGPLDYGYTF. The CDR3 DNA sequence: TGCGCCAGCAGCCAACCGACAGGGCCCCTTGACTATGGCTACACCTTC.

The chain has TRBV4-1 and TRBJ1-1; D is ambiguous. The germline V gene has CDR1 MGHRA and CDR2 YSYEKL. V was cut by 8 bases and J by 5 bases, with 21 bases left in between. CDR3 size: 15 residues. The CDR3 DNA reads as TGCGCCAGCGGACGCAACCTCTTGGGATGGACTGAAGCTTTCTTT. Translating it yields CASGRNLLGWTEAFF.

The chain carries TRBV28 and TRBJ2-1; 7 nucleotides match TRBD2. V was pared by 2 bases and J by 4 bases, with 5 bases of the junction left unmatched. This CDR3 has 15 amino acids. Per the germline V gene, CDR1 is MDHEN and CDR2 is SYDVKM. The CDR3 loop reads CASSLITGGYNEQFF. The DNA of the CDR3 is TGTGCCAGCAGTTTAATTACGGGGGGATACAATGAGCAGTTCTTC.

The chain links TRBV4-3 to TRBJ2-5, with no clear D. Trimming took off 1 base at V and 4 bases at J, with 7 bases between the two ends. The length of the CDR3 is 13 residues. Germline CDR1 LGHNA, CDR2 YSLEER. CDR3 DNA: TGCGCCAGCAGCCAAGGAATGTCAGAGACCCAGTACTTC. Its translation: CASSQGMSETQYF.

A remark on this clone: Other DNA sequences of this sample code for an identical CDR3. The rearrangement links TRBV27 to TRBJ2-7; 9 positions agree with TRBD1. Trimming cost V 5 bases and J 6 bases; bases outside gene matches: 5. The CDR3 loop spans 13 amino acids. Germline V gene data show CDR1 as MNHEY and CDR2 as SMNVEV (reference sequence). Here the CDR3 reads CASSPGQGLEQYF. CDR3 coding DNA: TGTGCCAGCAGTCCGGGACAGGGCCTCGAGCAGTACTTC.

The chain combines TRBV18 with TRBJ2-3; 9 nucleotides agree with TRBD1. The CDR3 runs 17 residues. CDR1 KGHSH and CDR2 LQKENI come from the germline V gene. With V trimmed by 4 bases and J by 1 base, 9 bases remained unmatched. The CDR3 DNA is TGTGCCAGCTCACACTACGAGGGACAGGGTGGCACAGATACGCAGTATTTT. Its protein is CASSHYEGQGGTDTQYF.

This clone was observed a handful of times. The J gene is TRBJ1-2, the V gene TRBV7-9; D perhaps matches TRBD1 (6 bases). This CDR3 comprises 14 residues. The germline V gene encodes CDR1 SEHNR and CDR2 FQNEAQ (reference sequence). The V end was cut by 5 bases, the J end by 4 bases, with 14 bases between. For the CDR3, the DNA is TGTGCCAGCAGCCATACAGGGAAGGCCTATGGCTACACCTTC. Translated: CASSHTGKAYGYTF.

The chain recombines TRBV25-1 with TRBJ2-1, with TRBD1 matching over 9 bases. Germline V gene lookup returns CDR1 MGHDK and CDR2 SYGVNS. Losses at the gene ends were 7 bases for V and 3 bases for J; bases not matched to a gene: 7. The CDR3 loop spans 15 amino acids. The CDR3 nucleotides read TGTGCCAGCACCTTGGGACAGGGACTCTACAATGAGCAGTTCTTC. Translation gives CASTLGQGLYNEQFF.

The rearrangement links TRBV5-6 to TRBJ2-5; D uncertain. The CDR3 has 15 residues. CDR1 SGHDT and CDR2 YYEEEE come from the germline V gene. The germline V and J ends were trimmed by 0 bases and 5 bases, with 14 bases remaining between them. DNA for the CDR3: TGTGCCAGCAGCTTGGGTTTCGGGCCGAGGGAGACCCAGTACTTC. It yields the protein CASSLGFGPRETQYF.

The CDR3, as DNA: TGTGCCAGCAGCTTAGGTCGCAGGGTTGACCAGCATTTT. The encoded protein is CASSLGRRVDQHF. The chain recombines TRBV13 with TRBJ1-5; a possible D gene is TRBD1 (5 bases). The CDR3 has 13 amino acids. CDR1 is PRHDT and CDR2 is FYEKMQ in the germline V gene (reference sequence). The V end was cut by 0 bases, the J end by 12 bases, with 12 bases between.

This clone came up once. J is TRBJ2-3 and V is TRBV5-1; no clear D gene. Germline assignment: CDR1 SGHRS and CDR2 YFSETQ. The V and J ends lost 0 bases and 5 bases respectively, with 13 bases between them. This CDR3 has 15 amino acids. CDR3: CASSLDGRAIDTQYF. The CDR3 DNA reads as TGCGCCAGCAGCTTGGATGGTAGGGCAATAGATACGCAGTATTTT.